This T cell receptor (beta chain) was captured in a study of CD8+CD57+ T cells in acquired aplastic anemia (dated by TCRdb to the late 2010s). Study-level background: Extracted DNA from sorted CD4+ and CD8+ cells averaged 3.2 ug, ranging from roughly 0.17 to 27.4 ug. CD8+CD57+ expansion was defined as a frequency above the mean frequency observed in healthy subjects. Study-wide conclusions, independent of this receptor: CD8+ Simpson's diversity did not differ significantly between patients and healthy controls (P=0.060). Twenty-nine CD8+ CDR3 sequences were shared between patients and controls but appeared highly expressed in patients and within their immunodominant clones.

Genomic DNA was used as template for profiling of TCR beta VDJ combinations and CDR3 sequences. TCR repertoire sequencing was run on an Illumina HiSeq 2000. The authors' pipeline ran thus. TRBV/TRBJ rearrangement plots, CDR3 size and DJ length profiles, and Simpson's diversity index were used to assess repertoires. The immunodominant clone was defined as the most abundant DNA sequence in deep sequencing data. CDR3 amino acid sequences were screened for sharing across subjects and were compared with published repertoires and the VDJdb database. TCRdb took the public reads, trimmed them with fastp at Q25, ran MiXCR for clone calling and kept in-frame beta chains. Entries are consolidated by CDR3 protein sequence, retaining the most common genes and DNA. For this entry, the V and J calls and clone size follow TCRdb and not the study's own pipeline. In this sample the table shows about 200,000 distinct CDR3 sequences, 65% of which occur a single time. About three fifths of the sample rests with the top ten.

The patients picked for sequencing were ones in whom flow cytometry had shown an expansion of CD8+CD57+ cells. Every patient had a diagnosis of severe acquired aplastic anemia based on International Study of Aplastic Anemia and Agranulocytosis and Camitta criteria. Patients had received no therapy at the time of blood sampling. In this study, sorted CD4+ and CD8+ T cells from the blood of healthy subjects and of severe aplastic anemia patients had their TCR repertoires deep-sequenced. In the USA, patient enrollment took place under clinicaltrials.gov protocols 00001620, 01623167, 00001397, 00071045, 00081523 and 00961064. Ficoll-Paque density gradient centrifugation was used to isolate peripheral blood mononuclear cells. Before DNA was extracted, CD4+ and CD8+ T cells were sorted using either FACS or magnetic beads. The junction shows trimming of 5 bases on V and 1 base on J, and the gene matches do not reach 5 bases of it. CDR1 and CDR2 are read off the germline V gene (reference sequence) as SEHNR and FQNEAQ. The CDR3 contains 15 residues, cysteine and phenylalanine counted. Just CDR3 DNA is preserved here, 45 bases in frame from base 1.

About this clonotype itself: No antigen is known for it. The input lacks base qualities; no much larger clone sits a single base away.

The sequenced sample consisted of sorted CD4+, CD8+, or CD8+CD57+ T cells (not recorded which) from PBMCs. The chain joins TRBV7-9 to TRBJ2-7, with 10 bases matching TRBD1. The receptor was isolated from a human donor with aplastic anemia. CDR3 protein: CASSDGGQGSYEQYF. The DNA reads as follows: TGTGCCAGCAGCGACGGGGGACAGGGGTCCTACGAGCAGTACTTC.